The 22 T cell receptor beta chains below all came from one sample that was sequenced in a study of T cell responses to AZD1222 COVID-19 vaccine. Assay: immunoSEQ multiplex PCR; the TCRdb copy retains only in-frame clones and omits some. The sample includes approximately 190,000 clones, under 95% of them seen just once. Sample: peripheral blood, taken 28 days after the second AZD1222 dose. All receptors come from an adult who received the AZD1222 COVID-19 vaccine.

This chain connects TRBV7-3 to TRBJ1-2; a weak D match, TRBD1 (5 bases). Trimming shortened V by 5 bases and J by 8 bases, and 15 bases separated the two germline ends. This CDR3 comprises 13 residues. The germline V gene has CDR1 SGHTA and CDR2 FQGTGA. CDR3 in amino acids: CASSPQPGWGYTF. CDR3 in DNA: TGTGCCAGCAGCCCACAACCAGGGTGGGGCTACACCTTC.

This clone was detected only once. The rearrangement links TRBV4-1 to TRBJ1-5, with 7 nucleotides matching TRBD1. The CDR3 spans 14 residues. V shed 4 bases and J 7 bases; nucleotides not matched to a gene: 7. From germline, CDR1 is MGHRA and CDR2 YSYEKL. The CDR3 DNA reads as TGCGCCAGCAGCCCCACAGGGGTAGAGCAGCCCCAGCATTTT. It is translated as CASSPTGVEQPQHF.

The chain joins TRBV5-6 to TRBJ1-1; D not certain. The CDR3 has 11 amino acids. With 4 bases removed from V and 3 bases from J, the gap between germline ends came to 4 bases. The germline V gene has CDR1 SGHDT and CDR2 YYEEEE. CDR3 residues: CASSRDTEAFF. DNA for the CDR3: TGTGCCAGCAGCCGAGACACTGAAGCTTTCTTT.

The chain employs TRBV3-1 (or the pseudogene TRBV3-2) and TRBJ1-4; D is possibly TRBD1 (6 bases). Germline CDR1 is LGHDT and CDR2 is YNNKEL (reference sequence). The V end lost 0 bases, the J end lost 8 bases, and 13 bases lay between the germline ends. The CDR3 covers 15 residues. The DNA of the CDR3 is TGTGCCAGCAGCCAAGAACGGATTAGGGGGGAAAAACTGTTTTTT. Translation: CASSQERIRGEKLFF.

This clone was seen just once. The chain carries TRBV7-2 and TRBJ1-6; weak D call: TRBD1 (6 bases). The CDR3 is 14 amino acids. Trimming shortened V by 5 bases and J by 8 bases, and 13 bases separated the two germline ends. Germline V gene data show CDR1 as SGHTA and CDR2 as FQGNSA. CDR3 region: CASSRTGSDSPLHF. Here the CDR3 DNA reads TGTGCCAGCAGCCGTACAGGGAGCGATTCACCCCTCCACTTT.

There are many counts of this clone. The chain links TRBV30 to TRBJ2-7, with TRBD1 matching 9 bases. This CDR3 is 12 amino acids long. With 1 base clipped from V and 10 bases from J, the junction kept 5 bases outside the gene matches. Germline values: CDR1 GTSNPN, CDR2 SVGIG (reference sequence). The CDR3 nucleotides read TGTGCCTGGAGTGGACAGGGGGAACGTCAGTACTTC. It is translated as CAWSGQGERQYF. Combining the CDR3 with reference TRBV30 and TRBJ2-7 gives the whole variable domain SQTIHQWPATLVQPVGSPLSLECTVEGTSNPNLYWYRQAAGRGLQLLFYSVGIGQISSEVPQNLSASRPQDRQFILSSKKLLLSDSGFYLCAWSGQGERQYFGPGTRLTVT.

The CDR3 sequence is CASSLGGGQGDTQYF. The CDR3 DNA follows: TGTGCCAGCAGCTTGGGCGGGGGGCAGGGAGATACGCAGTATTTT. This sequence joins TRBV5-4 and TRBJ2-3; 8 bases line up with TRBD2. With 0 bases clipped from V and 5 bases from J, the junction kept 5 bases outside the gene matches. The CDR3 is made up of 15 amino acids. CDR1 is SGHNT and CDR2 is YYREEE in the germline V gene (reference sequence).

The CDR3 DNA follows: TGTGCCAGCAGCTTGTTGGGGGTCGGGACTGAAGCTTTCTTT. Translating gives CASSLLGVGTEAFF. The chain combines TRBV5-5 with TRBJ1-1; D is possibly TRBD1 (5 bases). V dropped 1 base and J dropped 5 bases, with 12 bases sitting between them. Per germline, CDR1 SGHKS and CDR2 YYEKEE (reference sequence). This CDR3 contains 14 residues.

The rearrangement links TRBV21-1 to TRBJ1-5; the table's D gene call, TRBD1, was not cross checked with the DNA. TRBV21-1 is termed a pseudogene. CDR3 length: 16 residues. The CDR3 DNA sequence: TGTGCCAGCAGCTACGTGGGGCTGAGAAGCAATCAGCCCCAGCATTTT. Protein product: CASSYVGLRSNQPQHF.

This rearrangement joins TRBV4-2 to TRBJ1-1; tentatively, D is TRBD1 (5 bases). The CDR3 is made up of 15 amino acids. Germline CDR1 is LGHNA and CDR2 is YNFKEQ. The V and J ends lost 0 bases and 8 bases respectively, with 16 bases between them. The CDR3 here is CASSQESTAEGEAFF. Here the CDR3 DNA reads TGTGCCAGCAGCCAAGAATCCACGGCGGAGGGGGAAGCTTTCTTT.

The chain joins TRBV10-3 to TRBJ2-6; possible D gene TRBD2, 6 bases. Trimming removed 0 bases at V and 3 bases at J, with 12 bases between. Germline V gene lookup returns CDR1 ENHRY and CDR2 SYGVKD. This CDR3 spans 17 amino acids. Written as DNA, the CDR3 is TGTGCCATCAGTGAGTCTTTGGAGGGCCTTGGGGCCAACGTCCTGACTTTC. Its protein is CAISESLEGLGANVLTF.

Only a few counts were recorded for this clone. This chain connects TRBV5-1 to TRBJ1-3; TRBD1 matches at 10 bases. The CDR3 sequence is 15 residues long. Germline values: CDR1 SGHRS, CDR2 YFSETQ. Unmatched junction bases numbered 1, after V lost 2 bases and J lost 2 bases. The CDR3: CASSLDRGPGNTIYF. CDR3 DNA: TGCGCCAGCAGCTTAGACAGGGGGCCTGGAAACACCATATATTTT.

The chain joins TRBV6-2 or TRBV6-3 to TRBJ2-5; TRBD1 matches 11 bases. CDR3 length: 16 residues. After removal of 2 bases from V and 7 bases from J, the junction contained 9 bases not matched to a gene. Germline V lookup: CDR1 MNHEY, CDR2 SVGEGT. CDR3 coding DNA: TGTGCCAGCAGTTACCCTGGGACAGGGGGTCGGGGGACCCAGTACTTC. Translation: CASSYPGTGGRGTQYF.

This clone has only a few counts. This chain uses TRBV9 with TRBJ2-2; 7 bases match TRBD1. From germline, CDR1 is SGDLS and CDR2 YYNGEE. J gave up 0 bases and V 4 bases, and 6 bases lay outside the gene matches. The length of the CDR3 is 16 residues. CDR3 nucleotide sequence: TGTGCCAGCAGCACACCTGACAGGGCGAACACCGGGGAGCTGTTTTTT. Translating gives CASSTPDRANTGELFF.

V usage is TRBV5-1 and J usage is TRBJ2-2; D is undetermined. The V end lost 4 bases, the J end lost 3 bases, and 10 bases lay between the germline ends. The germline gives CDR1 SGHRS, CDR2 YFSETQ. CDR3 length equals 14 residues. The CDR3 region has the DNA TGCGCCAGCAGCACCAGTTTAGACACCGGGGAGCTGTTTTTT. It specifies CASSTSLDTGELFF.

The gene calls are TRBV2 and TRBJ1-1; no definite D call. This CDR3 is built from 13 residues. Germline V CDR1 and CDR2: SNHLY, FYNNEI. With 4 bases removed from V and 5 bases from J, the gap between germline ends came to 11 bases. The CDR3: CASSAGEETEAFF. DNA for the CDR3: TGTGCCAGCAGTGCAGGTGAGGAAACTGAAGCTTTCTTT.

V usage is TRBV18 and J usage is TRBJ1-5, with 11 bases matching TRBD1. Trimming at V came to 2 bases and at J to 2 bases, leaving 5 bases not matched to a gene. Germline loops: CDR1 KGHSH, CDR2 LQKENI. There are 17 residues in the CDR3. CDR3 DNA sequence: TGTGCCAGCTCACCAGGACAGGGGGCGTGGGGCAATCAGCCCCAGCATTTT. This sequence encodes CASSPGQGAWGNQPQHF.

The chain carries TRBV25-1 and TRBJ1-1, with no clear D. The CDR3 covers 11 residues. Per germline, CDR1 MGHDK and CDR2 SYGVNS. The ends were cut back, 4 bases at V and 10 bases at J, with 10 bases in the middle. CDR3 protein: CASSVDWRAFF. DNA for the CDR3: TGTGCCAGCAGTGTGGACTGGCGAGCTTTCTTT. The whole variable domain, remainder taken from reference TRBV25-1 and TRBJ1-1, is EADIYQTPRYLVIGTGKKITLECSQTMGHDKMYWYQQDPGMELHLIHYSYGVNSTEKGDLSSESTVSRIRTEHFPLTLESARPSHTSQYLCASSVDWRAFFGQGTRLTVV.

The genes are TRBV7-9 and TRBJ1-2, with D hard to call. V lost 4 bases to trimming and J lost 5 bases, with 17 bases between them. Germline V gene data show CDR1 as SEHNR and CDR2 as FQNEAQ (reference sequence). There are 15 residues in the CDR3. DNA of the CDR3: TGTGCCAGCAGCTCCAACGGACGGACCTCTTATGGCTACACCTTC. This gives the protein CASSSNGRTSYGYTF. Together with reference TRBV7-9 and TRBJ1-2, the CDR3 gives the full variable domain: DTGVSQNPRHKITKRGQNVTFRCDPISEHNRLYWYRQTLGQGPEFLTYFQNEAQLEKSRLLSDRFSAERPKGSFSTLEIQRTEQGDSAMYLCASSSNGRTSYGYTFGSGTRLTVV.

The J gene is TRBJ2-4, the V gene TRBV20-1; no clear D. Germline CDR1 and CDR2: DFQATT and SNEGSKA (reference sequence). The CDR3 consists of 15 residues. Trimming removed 3 bases at V and 0 bases at J, with 12 bases between. The CDR3 sequence is CSASPPTVAKNIQYF. For the CDR3, the DNA is TGCAGTGCTAGTCCCCCTACGGTAGCCAAAAACATTCAGTACTTC.

Comment on this clone: The junction and the germline gene differ at one end; a read error may be behind it. The gene calls are TRBV6-1 and TRBJ1-1; the D gene is possibly TRBD1 (5 bases). The CDR3 runs 12 residues. Germline V gene data show CDR1 as MNHNS and CDR2 as SASEGT. For the CDR3, the DNA is TGTGCCAGCAGTGAACAGGTGCCAGGGTGGCTCTTT. Its protein is CASSEQVPGWLF.

This clone was counted a single time. The genes are TRBV5-6 and TRBJ1-1; TRBD1 is a possible D gene (6 bases). The germline gives CDR1 SGHDT, CDR2 YYEEEE. This CDR3 is 14 amino acids long. The ends were cut back, 2 bases at V and 4 bases at J, with 12 bases in the middle. CDR3 DNA sequence: TGTGCCAGCAGCTTTGGGGGCCTGGGCACTGAAGCTTTCTTT. This encodes CASSFGGLGTEAFF.